This record covers a single T cell receptor beta chain. The antigen remains unidentified. The data originate from a study of beta chain features in type 1 diabetes. All of the isolated RNA was reverse transcribed, so expressed TCRB transcripts were sequenced. Assay: immunoSEQ multiplex PCR; the TCRdb copy retains only in-frame clones and omits some. In the table there are more than 250,000 clones, roughly 20% of which are singletons. Study results and caveats: When Type 1 diabetes patients were examined, their TCRB CDR3s proved moderately but significantly shorter in all four CD4+ subsets.

The CDR3 has 13 amino acids. Trimming left V 5 bases short and J 2 bases short, with 9 bases between. Germline CDR1 is SGHTA and CDR2 is FQGNSA. The specimen sequenced was naive CD4+ T cells from blood. V and J are TRBV7-2 and TRBJ1-1, with unresolved D. This TCR was sampled from a woman aged 40 to 50 with type 1 diabetes. This CDR3 reads CASSPGINTEAFF. Written as DNA, the CDR3 is TGTGCCAGCAGCCCCGGGATCAACACTGAAGCTTTCTTT.